These 20 T cell receptor beta chains came from one sample sequenced in a study of cytotoxic CD8 clonotypes in ibrutinib-treated CLL. TCRdb's table, derived via immunoSEQ multiplex PCR, lists solely in-frame clones and lacks some. The repertoire has around 200,000 clones, 60% to 80% of them found once; the top ten carry 10% to 12%. The source material was PBMCs, sampled after 12 months of ibrutinib treatment. These receptors originate from a human donor with chronic lymphocytic leukemia.

The V gene is TRBV27, the J gene TRBJ2-7; D is unresolved. V was cut by 0 bases and J by 1 base, with 7 bases left in between. Germline V gives CDR1 MNHEY, CDR2 SMNVEV (reference sequence). The CDR3 sequence is 14 residues long. CDR3 protein: CASSLSATSYEQYF. In DNA, the CDR3 is TGTGCCAGCAGTTTATCCGCGACATCCTACGAGCAGTACTTC.

V is TRBV6-1 and J is TRBJ1-2; D is uncertain. CDR3 size: 15 residues. Trimming took 1 base from V and 3 from J, leaving 12 bases between them. CDR1 and CDR2 (germline): MNHNS, SASEGT. The CDR3: CASSEGTWGDYGYTF. The CDR3 bases are TGTGCCAGCAGTGAAGGAACCTGGGGAGACTATGGCTACACCTTC.

The chain recombines TRBV2 with TRBJ1-2, with D tentatively TRBD1 (6 bases). CDR3 size: 12 residues. Germline CDR1 is SNHLY and CDR2 is FYNNEI. V lost 7 bases and J lost 2, with 8 bases in between. CDR3 in DNA: TGTGCCAGCACCCAGGGGAACTATGGCTACACCTTC. Its protein is CASTQGNYGYTF. Combining the CDR3 with reference TRBV2 and TRBJ1-2 gives the whole variable domain EPEVTQTPSHQVTQMGQEVILRCVPISNHLYFYWYRQILGQKVEFLVSFYNNEISEKSEIFDDQFSVERPDGSNFTLKIRSTKLEDSAMYFCASTQGNYGYTFGSGTRLTVV.

This chain links TRBV4-1 with TRBJ2-5; a possible D gene is TRBD1 (6 bases). This CDR3 contains 14 residues. Germline V lookup: CDR1 MGHRA, CDR2 YSYEKL. The V and J ends lost 1 base and 5 bases respectively, with 11 bases between them. The CDR3 region has the DNA TGCGCCAGCAGCCAAGGACAGGATTGGGAGACCCAGTACTTC. As protein: CASSQGQDWETQYF.

The chain recombines TRBV5-4 with TRBJ2-7; 9 bases are a match to TRBD1. Trimming took 4 bases from V and 3 from J; bases not matched to a gene: 5. Germline V lookup: CDR1 SGHNT, CDR2 YYREEE (reference sequence). The CDR3 contains 14 residues. This CDR3 reads CASSPDRGSYEQYF. DNA for the CDR3: TGTGCCAGCAGCCCAGACAGGGGGAGCTACGAGCAGTACTTC.

The rearrangement joins TRBV29-1 to TRBJ2-2; D remains unclear. The CDR3 loop spans 17 amino acids. V was pared by 0 bases and J by 1 base, with 15 bases between. Germline V gene lookup returns CDR1 SQVTM and CDR2 ANQGSEA. The CDR3 loop reads CSVEDNSWRGNTGELFF. CDR3 in DNA: TGCAGCGTTGAAGATAATAGTTGGAGAGGGAACACCGGGGAGCTGTTTTTT.

This clone has a handful of counts. The V call is TRBV15, the J call TRBJ1-2, with 8 nucleotides matching TRBD1. The germline V gene has CDR1 LNHNV and CDR2 YYDKDF (reference sequence). V shed 0 bases, J shed 7 bases, and the junction held 10 bases outside the gene matches. This CDR3 region has 16 residues. The CDR3 region is CATSRDLGQVVSGYTF. In nucleotides, the CDR3 is TGTGCCACCAGCAGAGATCTGGGACAGGTAGTGTCTGGCTACACCTTC.

The chain uses TRBV5-1 and TRBJ2-7; 12 bases match TRBD2. J was trimmed by 2 bases and V by 2 bases; bases with no gene match: 2. Germline CDR1 reads SGHRS; CDR2 reads YFSETQ. The CDR3 covers 15 residues. As DNA, the CDR3 is TGCGCCAGCAGCTTAGGACTAGCGGGGACCTACGAGCAGTACTTC. Encoded protein: CASSLGLAGTYEQYF.

The chain joins TRBV5-1 to TRBJ2-7; D is perhaps TRBD1 or TRBD2 (5 bases each). The length of the CDR3 is 15 residues. Germline V gene data show CDR1 as SGHRS and CDR2 as YFSETQ. The V gene lost 2 bases and the J gene lost 5 bases, with 17 bases spanning the gap. CDR3 coding DNA: TGCGCCAGCAGCTTTATTCGGATTGGGGGAAACGAGCAGTACTTC. Its protein product is CASSFIRIGGNEQYF.

The chain links TRBV7-6 to TRBJ2-7; tentative D call: TRBD2 (5 bases). The germline V gene encodes CDR1 SGHVS and CDR2 FNYEAQ. This CDR3 has 13 amino acids. The V end lost 4 bases, the J end lost 6 bases, and 13 bases lay between the germline ends. CDR3: CASSSVRESEQYF. The DNA of the CDR3 is TGTGCCAGCAGCTCCGTTAGGGAGAGCGAGCAGTACTTC.

The chain recombines TRBV5-1 with TRBJ2-7; perhaps D is TRBD1 or TRBD2 (5 bases each). V was cut by 4 bases and J by 3 bases, with 17 bases left in between. Germline V CDR1 and CDR2: SGHRS, YFSETQ. The CDR3 loop spans 15 amino acids. The CDR3 DNA follows: TGCGCCAGCAGCGTAAACCCAACAGGAGGCTACGAGCAGTACTTC. It yields the protein CASSVNPTGGYEQYF.

The table lists this clone with a few counts. The chain recombines TRBV28 with TRBJ1-5; TRBD1 might be the D (5 bases). V shed 5 bases and J shed 2 bases, with 10 bases lying between them. The CDR3 consists of 14 residues. CDR1 and CDR2 (germline): MDHEN, SYDVKM. In DNA, the CDR3 is TGTGCCAGCAGTCCTGGGGGAGGCAATCAGCCCCAGCATTTT. Its protein is CASSPGGGNQPQHF.

The chain carries TRBV7-3 and TRBJ2-7, with D tentatively TRBD2 (6 bases). Looked up from germline, CDR1 is SGHTA and CDR2 is FQGTGA. Trimming removed 0 bases at V and 0 bases at J, with 9 bases between. The CDR3 length is 15 residues. This chain's CDR3 is CASSLTAGSSYEQYF. CDR3 in DNA: TGTGCCAGCAGCTTAACGGCGGGGAGCTCCTACGAGCAGTACTTC.

V is TRBV11-2 and J is TRBJ1-1; D gene uncertain. With 3 bases removed from V and 7 bases from J, the gap between germline ends came to 12 bases. This CDR3 has 13 amino acids. Germline V gives CDR1 SGHAT, CDR2 FQNNGV. The CDR3 protein is CASSLGFRGEAFF. As DNA, the CDR3 is TGTGCCAGCAGCTTGGGTTTTCGAGGTGAAGCTTTCTTT.

This chain uses TRBV10-1 with TRBJ1-1; D possibly corresponds to TRBD1 (6 bases). CDR3 length: 13 residues. Trimming pared 4 bases from V and 1 base from J, leaving 7 bases between. CDR1 WNHNN and CDR2 SYGVQD come from the germline V gene (reference sequence). The chain's CDR3 is CASSGQANTEAFF. The CDR3 DNA is TGCGCCAGCAGTGGACAGGCGAACACTGAAGCTTTCTTT.

This chain connects TRBV28 to TRBJ2-1, with 8 nucleotides matching TRBD2. V lost 4 bases and J lost 6; bases outside the gene matches: 8. This CDR3 spans 15 amino acids. Germline CDR1 reads MDHEN; CDR2 reads SYDVKM. The DNA for the CDR3 is TGTGCCAGCAGTTCGCCGGGACTAGATAGCAATGAGCAGTTCTTC. It is translated as CASSSPGLDSNEQFF.

This clone showed up just a few times. The chain uses TRBV29-1 and TRBJ2-3; D perhaps matches TRBD2 (5 bases). This CDR3 region has 14 residues. V gave up 4 bases and J gave up 5 bases, with 16 bases separating them. Germline assignment: CDR1 SQVTM and CDR2 ANQGSEA. CDR3 coding DNA: TGCAGCGTTGCAATCCTAGCCCCCAGAGATACGCAGTATTTT. Translation: CSVAILAPRDTQYF.

The count of this clone is one. The rearrangement joins TRBV28 to TRBJ2-7; D unclear. V lost 5 bases, J lost 3 bases, and 11 bases lay in between. Germline loops: CDR1 MDHEN, CDR2 SYDVKM. The CDR3 spans 13 residues. CDR3 sequence (DNA): TGTGCCAGCAGTCCCGGGTTTCTCTACGAGCAGTACTTC. It is translated as CASSPGFLYEQYF.

The chain is built from TRBV7-9 and TRBJ2-7; D may match TRBD1 or TRBD2 (5 bases each). V lost 5 bases to trimming and J lost 5 bases, with 13 bases between them. From germline, CDR1 is SEHNR and CDR2 FQNEAQ (reference sequence). The CDR3 is 13 amino acids. CDR3 DNA: TGTGCCAGCAGCATCAGGGAGAGCGACGAGCAGTACTTC. Translating gives CASSIRESDEQYF.

The rearrangement joins TRBV9 to TRBJ2-3; 9 bases fit TRBD2. This CDR3 contains 16 residues. From germline, CDR1 is SGDLS and CDR2 YYNGEE. The ends lost 2 bases at V and 3 bases at J; junction bases unmatched: 7. This chain's CDR3 is CASSVRGGARTDTQYF. CDR3 in DNA: TGTGCCAGCAGCGTCCGCGGGGGGGCTAGAACAGATACGCAGTATTTT.